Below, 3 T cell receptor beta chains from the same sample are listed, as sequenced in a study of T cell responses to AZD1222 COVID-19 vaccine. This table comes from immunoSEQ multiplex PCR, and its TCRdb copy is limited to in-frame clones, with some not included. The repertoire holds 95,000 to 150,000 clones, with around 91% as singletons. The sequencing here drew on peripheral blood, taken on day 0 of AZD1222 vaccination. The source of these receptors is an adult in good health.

This CDR3 reads CASSGRTGRSEKLFF. For the CDR3, the DNA is TGTGCCAGTAGTGGTCGGACAGGGCGGAGTGAAAAACTGTTTTTT. This chain links TRBV19 with TRBJ1-4; 8 nucleotides align to TRBD1. This CDR3 region has 15 residues. V lost 5 bases and J lost 7; bases outside the gene matches: 9. CDR1 LNHDA and CDR2 SQIVND come from the germline V gene (reference sequence).

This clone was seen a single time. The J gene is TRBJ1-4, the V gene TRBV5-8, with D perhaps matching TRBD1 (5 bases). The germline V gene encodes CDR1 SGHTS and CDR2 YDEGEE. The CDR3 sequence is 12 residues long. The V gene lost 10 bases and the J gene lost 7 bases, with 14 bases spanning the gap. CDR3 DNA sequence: TGTGCCCAGATCCCGGGGGGTGAAAAACTGTTTTTT. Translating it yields CAQIPGGEKLFF.

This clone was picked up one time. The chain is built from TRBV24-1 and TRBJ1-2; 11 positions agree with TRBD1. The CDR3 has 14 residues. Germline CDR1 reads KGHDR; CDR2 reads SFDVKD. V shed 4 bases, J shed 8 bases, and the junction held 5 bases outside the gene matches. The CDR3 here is CATSETGTGGGYTF. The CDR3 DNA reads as TGTGCCACCAGTGAAACCGGGACAGGGGGAGGCTACACCTTC.